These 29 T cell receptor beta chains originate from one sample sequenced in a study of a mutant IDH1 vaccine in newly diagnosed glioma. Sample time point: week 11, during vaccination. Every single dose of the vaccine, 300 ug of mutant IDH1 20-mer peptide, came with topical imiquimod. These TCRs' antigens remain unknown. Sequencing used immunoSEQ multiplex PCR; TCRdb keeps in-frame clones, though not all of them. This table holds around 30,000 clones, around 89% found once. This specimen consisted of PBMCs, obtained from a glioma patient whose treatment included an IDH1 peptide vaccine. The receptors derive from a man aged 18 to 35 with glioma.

The CDR3 region has the DNA TGTGCCAGCAGTGATAGGGGCGTGAGCACTGAAGCTTTCTTT. Translating it yields CASSDRGVSTEAFF. The chain recombines TRBV25-1 with TRBJ1-1, with D perhaps TRBD1 (5 bases). V dropped 3 bases and J dropped 4 bases, with 12 bases sitting between them. Per the germline V gene, CDR1 is MGHDK and CDR2 is SYGVNS. CDR3 size: 14 residues.

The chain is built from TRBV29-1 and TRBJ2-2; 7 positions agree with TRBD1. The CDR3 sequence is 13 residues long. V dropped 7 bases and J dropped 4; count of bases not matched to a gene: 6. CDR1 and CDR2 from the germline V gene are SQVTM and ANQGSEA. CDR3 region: CSALTGSTGELFF. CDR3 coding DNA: TGCAGCGCCTTGACAGGGTCCACCGGGGAGCTGTTTTTT.

The DNA for the CDR3 is TGCGCCAGCAGCACAGGACTAGCGGGAGGGCCTAGGAGGGAGCAGTACTTC. It translates to CASSTGLAGGPRREQYF. This rearrangement joins TRBV4-1 to TRBJ2-7; 15 nucleotides line up with TRBD2. The ends lost 5 bases at V and 7 bases at J; junction bases unmatched: 12. Per the germline V gene, CDR1 is MGHRA and CDR2 is YSYEKL. This CDR3 is built from 17 residues.

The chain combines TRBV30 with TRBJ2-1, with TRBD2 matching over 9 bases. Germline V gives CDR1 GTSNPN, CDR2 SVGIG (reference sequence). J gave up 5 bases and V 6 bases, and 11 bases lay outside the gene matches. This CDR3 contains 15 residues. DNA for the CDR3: TGTGCCTGTTTCAAGGCGGGAGGGGAACACAATGAGCAGTTCTTC. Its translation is CACFKAGGEHNEQFF. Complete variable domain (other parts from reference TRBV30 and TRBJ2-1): SQTIHQWPATLVQPVGSPLSLECTVEGTSNPNLYWYRQAAGRGLQLLFYSVGIGQISSEVPQNLSASRPQDRQFILSSKKLLLSDSGFYLCACFKAGGEHNEQFFGPGTRLTVL.

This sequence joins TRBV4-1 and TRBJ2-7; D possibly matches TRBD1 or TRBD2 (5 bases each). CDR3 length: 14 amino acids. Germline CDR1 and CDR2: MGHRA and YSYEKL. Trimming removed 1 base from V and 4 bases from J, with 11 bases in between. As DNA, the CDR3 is TGCGCCAGCAGCCAAGTTACGGGGCCATACGAGCAGTACTTC. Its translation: CASSQVTGPYEQYF.

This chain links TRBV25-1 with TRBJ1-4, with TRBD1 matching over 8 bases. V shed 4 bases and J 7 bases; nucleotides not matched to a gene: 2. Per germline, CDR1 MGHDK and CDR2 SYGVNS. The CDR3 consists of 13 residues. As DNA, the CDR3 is TGTGCCAGCAGTGTTGACAGGGGTGAAAAACTGTTTTTT. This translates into CASSVDRGEKLFF.

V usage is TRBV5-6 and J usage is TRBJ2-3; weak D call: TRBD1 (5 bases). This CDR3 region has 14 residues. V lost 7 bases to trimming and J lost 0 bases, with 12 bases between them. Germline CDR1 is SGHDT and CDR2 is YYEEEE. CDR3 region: CASVRQTSTDTQYF. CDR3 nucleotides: TGTGCCAGCGTTAGACAGACCAGCACAGATACGCAGTATTTT.

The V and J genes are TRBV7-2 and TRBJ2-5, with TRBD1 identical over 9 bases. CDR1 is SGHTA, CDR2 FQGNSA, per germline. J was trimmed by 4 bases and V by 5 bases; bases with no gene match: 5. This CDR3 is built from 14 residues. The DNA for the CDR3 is TGTGCCAGCAGCCCGGGACAGGGAGGAGAGACCCAGTACTTC. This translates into CASSPGQGGETQYF.

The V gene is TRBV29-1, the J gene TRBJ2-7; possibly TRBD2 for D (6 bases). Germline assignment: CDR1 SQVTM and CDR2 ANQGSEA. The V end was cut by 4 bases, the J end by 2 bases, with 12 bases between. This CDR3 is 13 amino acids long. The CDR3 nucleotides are TGCAGCGTTGGACTAGGCGACACCTACGAGCAGTACTTC. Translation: CSVGLGDTYEQYF.

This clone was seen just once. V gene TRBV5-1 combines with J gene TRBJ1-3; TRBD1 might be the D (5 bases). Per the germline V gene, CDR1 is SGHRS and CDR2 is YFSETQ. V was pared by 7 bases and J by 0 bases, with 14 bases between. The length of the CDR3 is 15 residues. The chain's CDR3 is CASSTAGRSGNTIYF. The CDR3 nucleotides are TGCGCCAGCTCCACCGCAGGGCGCTCTGGAAACACCATATATTTT.

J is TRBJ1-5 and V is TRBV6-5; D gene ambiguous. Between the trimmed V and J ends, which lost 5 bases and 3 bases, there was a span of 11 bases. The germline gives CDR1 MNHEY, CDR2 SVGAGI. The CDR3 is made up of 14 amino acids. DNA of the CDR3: TGTGCCAGCAGTCGCACAGCAACCAATCAGCCCCAGCATTTT. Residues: CASSRTATNQPQHF.

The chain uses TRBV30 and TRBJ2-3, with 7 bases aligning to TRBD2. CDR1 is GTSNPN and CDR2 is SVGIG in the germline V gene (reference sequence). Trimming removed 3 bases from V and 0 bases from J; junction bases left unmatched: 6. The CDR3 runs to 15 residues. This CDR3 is CAWSALALSTDTQYF. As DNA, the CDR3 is TGTGCCTGGAGCGCACTAGCGTTGAGCACAGATACGCAGTATTTT. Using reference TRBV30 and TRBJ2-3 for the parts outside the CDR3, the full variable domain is SQTIHQWPATLVQPVGSPLSLECTVEGTSNPNLYWYRQAAGRGLQLLFYSVGIGQISSEVPQNLSASRPQDRQFILSSKKLLLSDSGFYLCAWSALALSTDTQYFGPGTRLTVL.

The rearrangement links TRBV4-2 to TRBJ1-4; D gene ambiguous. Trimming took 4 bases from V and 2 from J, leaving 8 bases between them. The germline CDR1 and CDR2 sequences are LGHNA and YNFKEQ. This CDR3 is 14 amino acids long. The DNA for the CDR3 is TGTGCCAGCAGCCCCGGTCATACTAATGAAAAACTGTTTTTT. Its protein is CASSPGHTNEKLFF.

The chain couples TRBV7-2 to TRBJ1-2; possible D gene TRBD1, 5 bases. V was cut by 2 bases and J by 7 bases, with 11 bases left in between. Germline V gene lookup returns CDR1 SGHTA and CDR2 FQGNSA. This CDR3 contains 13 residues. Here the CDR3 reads CASSLQGQFGYTF. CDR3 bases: TGTGCCAGCAGCTTACAGGGTCAGTTTGGCTACACCTTC.

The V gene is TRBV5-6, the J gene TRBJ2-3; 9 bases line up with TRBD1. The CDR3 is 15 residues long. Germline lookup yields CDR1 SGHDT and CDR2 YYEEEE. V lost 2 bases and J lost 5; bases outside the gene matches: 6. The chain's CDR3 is CASSLQGAPRDTQYF. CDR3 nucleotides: TGTGCCAGCAGCTTACAGGGGGCGCCCCGAGATACGCAGTATTTT. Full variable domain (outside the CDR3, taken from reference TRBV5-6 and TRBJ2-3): DAGVTQSPTHLIKTRGQQVTLRCSPKSGHDTVSWYQQALGQGPQFIFQYYEEEERQRGNFPDRFSGHQFPNYSSELNVNALLLGDSALYLCASSLQGAPRDTQYFGPGTRLTVL.

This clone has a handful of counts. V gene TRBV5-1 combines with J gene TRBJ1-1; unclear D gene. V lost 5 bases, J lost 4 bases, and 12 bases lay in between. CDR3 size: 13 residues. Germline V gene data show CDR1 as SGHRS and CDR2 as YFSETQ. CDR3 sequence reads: CASREGSSTEAFF. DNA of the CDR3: TGCGCCAGCAGGGAGGGATCGAGCACTGAAGCTTTCTTT.

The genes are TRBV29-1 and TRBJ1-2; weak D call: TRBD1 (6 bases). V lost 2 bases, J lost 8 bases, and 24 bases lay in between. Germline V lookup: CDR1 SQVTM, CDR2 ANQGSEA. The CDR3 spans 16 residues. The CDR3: CSVERQGKGGSGGYTF. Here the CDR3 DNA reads TGCAGCGTTGAACGGCAGGGGAAGGGGGGGAGTGGGGGCTACACCTTC.

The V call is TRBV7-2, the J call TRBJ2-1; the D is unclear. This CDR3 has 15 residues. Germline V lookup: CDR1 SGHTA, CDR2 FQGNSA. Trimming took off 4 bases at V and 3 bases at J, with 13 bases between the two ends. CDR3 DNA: TGTGCCAGCAGCTCCCGGGTGGAGATCTACAATGAGCAGTTCTTC. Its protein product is CASSSRVEIYNEQFF.

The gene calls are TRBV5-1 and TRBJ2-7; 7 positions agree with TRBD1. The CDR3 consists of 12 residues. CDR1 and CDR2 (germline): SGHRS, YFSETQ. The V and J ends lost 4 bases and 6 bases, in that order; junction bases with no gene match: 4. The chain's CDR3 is CASSPTGAEQYF. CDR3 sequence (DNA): TGCGCCAGCAGCCCTACAGGGGCCGAGCAGTACTTC.

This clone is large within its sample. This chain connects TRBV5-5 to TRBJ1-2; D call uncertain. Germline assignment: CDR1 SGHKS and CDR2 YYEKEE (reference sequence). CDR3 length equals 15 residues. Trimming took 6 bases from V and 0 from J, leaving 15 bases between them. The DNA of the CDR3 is TGTGCCAGCACTCAGCATGCCGATTCTAACTATGGCTACACCTTC. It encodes CASTQHADSNYGYTF.

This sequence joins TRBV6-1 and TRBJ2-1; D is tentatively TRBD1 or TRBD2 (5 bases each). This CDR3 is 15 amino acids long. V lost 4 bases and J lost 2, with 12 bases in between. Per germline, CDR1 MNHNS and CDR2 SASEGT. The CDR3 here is CASSAGPGAYNEQFF. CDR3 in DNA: TGTGCCAGCAGTGCGGGGCCAGGCGCCTACAATGAGCAGTTCTTC.

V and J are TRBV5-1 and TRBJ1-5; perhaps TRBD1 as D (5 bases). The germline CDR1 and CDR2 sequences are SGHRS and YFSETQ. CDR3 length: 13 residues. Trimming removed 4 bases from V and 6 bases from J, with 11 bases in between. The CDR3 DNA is TGCGCCAGCAGCGAGGGGCCAGGTCAGCCCCAGCATTTT. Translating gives CASSEGPGQPQHF.

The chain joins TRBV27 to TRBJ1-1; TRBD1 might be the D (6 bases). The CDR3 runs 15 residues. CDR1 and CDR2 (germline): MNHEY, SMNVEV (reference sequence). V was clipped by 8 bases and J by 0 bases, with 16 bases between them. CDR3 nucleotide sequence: TGTGCCAGCGGGGTGACAGGTGCCATGAACACTGAAGCTTTCTTT. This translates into CASGVTGAMNTEAFF.

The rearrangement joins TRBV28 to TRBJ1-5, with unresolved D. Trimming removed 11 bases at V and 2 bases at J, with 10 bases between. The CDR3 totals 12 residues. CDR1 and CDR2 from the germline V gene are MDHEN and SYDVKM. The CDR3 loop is CARGSGNQPQHF. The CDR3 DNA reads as TGTGCCCGAGGAAGCGGCAATCAGCCCCAGCATTTT.

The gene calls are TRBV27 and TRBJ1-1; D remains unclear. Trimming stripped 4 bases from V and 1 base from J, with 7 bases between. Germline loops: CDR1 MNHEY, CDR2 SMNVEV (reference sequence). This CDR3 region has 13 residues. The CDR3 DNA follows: TGTGCCAGCAGTTCCACCTCGAACACTGAAGCTTTCTTT. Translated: CASSSTSNTEAFF.

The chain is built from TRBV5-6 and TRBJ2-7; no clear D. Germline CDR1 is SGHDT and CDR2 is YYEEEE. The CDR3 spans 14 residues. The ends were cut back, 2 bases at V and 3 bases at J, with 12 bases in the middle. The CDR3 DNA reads TGTGCCAGCAGCTTCGCCCGACGGCACTACGAGCAGTACTTC. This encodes CASSFARRHYEQYF. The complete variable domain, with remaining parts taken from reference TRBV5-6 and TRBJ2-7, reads DAGVTQSPTHLIKTRGQQVTLRCSPKSGHDTVSWYQQALGQGPQFIFQYYEEEERQRGNFPDRFSGHQFPNYSSELNVNALLLGDSALYLCASSFARRHYEQYFGPGTRLTVT.

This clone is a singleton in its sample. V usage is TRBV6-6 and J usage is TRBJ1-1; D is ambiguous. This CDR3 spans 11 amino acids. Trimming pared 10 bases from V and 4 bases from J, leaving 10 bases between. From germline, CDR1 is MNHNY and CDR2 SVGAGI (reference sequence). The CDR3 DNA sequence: TGTGCCATCTCCCTGGGCACTGAAGCTTTCTTT. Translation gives CAISLGTEAFF.

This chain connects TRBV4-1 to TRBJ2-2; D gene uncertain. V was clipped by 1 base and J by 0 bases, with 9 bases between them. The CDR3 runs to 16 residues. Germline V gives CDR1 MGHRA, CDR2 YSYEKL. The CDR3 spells CASSQGVGANTGELFF. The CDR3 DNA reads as TGCGCCAGCAGCCAAGGAGTAGGCGCGAACACCGGGGAGCTGTTTTTT.

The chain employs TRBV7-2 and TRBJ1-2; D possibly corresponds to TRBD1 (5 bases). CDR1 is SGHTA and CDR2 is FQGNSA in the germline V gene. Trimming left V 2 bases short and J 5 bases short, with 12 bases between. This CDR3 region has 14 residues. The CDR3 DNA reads TGTGCCAGCAGCTTACGGGGACGGAGGTATGGCTACACCTTC. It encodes CASSLRGRRYGYTF.